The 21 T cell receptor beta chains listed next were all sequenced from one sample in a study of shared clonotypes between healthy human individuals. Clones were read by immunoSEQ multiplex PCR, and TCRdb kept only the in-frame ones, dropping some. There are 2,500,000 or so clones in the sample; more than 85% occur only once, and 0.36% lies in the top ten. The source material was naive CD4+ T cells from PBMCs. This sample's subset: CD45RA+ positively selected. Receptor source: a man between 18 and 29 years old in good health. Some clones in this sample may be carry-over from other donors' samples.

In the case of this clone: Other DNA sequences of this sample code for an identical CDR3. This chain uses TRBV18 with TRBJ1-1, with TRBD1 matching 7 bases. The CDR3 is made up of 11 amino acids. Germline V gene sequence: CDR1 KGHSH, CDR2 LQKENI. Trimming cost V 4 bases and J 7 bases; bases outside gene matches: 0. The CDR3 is CASSRDSEAFF. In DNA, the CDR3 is TGTGCCAGCTCACGGGACAGTGAAGCTTTCTTT.

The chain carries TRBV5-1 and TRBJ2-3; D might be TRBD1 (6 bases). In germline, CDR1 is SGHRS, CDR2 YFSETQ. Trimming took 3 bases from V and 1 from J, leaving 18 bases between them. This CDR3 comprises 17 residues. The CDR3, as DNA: TGCGCCAGCAGCTCCCTACCCCCAGGGGCCGGCACAGATACGCAGTATTTT. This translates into CASSSLPPGAGTDTQYF.

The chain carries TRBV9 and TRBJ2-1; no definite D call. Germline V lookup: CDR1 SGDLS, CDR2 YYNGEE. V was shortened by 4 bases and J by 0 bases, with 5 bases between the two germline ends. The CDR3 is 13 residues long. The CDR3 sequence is CASSRSSYNEQFF. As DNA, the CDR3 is TGTGCCAGCAGCCGGAGCTCCTACAATGAGCAGTTCTTC.

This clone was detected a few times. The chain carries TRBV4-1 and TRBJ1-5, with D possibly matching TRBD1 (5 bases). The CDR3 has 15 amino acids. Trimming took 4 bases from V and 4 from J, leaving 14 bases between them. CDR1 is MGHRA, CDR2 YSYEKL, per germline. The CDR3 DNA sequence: TGCGCCAGCAGCCTAGACGGGACGGGAAATCAGCCCCAGCATTTT. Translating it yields CASSLDGTGNQPQHF.

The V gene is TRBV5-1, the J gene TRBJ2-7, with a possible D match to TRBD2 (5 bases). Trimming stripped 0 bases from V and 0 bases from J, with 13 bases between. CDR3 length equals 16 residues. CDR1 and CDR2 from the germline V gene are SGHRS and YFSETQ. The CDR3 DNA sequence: TGCGCCAGCAGCTTGGGGCCCGGGGTCAACTCCTACGAGCAGTACTTC. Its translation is CASSLGPGVNSYEQYF. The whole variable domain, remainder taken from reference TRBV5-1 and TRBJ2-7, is KAGVTQTPRYLIKTRGQQVTLSCSPISGHRSVSWYQQTPGQGLQFLFEYFSETQRNKGNFPGRFSGRQFSNSRSEMNVSTLELGDSALYLCASSLGPGVNSYEQYFGPGTRLTVT.

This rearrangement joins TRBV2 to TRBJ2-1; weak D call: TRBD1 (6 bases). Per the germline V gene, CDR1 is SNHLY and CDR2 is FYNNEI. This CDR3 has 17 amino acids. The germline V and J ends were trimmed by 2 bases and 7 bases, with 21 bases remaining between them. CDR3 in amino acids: CASSEIASRGLWNEQFF. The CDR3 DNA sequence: TGTGCCAGCAGTGAAATTGCTAGCAGGGGCCTTTGGAATGAGCAGTTCTTC.

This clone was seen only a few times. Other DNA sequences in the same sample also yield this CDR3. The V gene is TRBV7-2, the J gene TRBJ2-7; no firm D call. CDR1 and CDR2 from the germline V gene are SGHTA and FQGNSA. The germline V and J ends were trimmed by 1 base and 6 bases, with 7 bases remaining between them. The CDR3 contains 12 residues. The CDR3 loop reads CASSLVTGEQYF. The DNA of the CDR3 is TGTGCCAGCAGCTTAGTGACGGGCGAGCAGTACTTC.

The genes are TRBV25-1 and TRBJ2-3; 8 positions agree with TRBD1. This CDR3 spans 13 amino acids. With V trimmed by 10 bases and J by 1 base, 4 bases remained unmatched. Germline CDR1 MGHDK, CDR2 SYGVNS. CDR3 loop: CATTTGGTDTQYF. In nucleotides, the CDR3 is TGTGCCACCACGACAGGGGGCACAGATACGCAGTATTTT.

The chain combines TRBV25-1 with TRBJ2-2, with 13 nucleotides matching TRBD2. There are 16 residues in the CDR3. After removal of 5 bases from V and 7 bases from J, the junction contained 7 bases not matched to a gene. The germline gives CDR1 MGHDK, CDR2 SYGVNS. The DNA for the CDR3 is TGTGCCAGCAGTAAATCGGGACTAGCGGGACACGGGGAGCTGTTTTTT. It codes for CASSKSGLAGHGELFF.

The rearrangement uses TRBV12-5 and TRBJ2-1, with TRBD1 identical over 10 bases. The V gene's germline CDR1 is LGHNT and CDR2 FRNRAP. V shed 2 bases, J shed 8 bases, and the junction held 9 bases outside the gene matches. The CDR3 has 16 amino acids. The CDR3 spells CASGLPPGQGRYEQFF. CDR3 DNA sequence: TGTGCTAGTGGTTTGCCCCCGGGACAGGGGCGCTATGAGCAGTTCTTC.

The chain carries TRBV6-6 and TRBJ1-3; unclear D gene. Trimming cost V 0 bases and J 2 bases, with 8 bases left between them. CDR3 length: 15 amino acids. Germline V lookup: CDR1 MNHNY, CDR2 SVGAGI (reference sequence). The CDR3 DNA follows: TGTGCCAGCAGTTACTCGAGAGGGCCTGGAAACACCATATATTTT. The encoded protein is CASSYSRGPGNTIYF.

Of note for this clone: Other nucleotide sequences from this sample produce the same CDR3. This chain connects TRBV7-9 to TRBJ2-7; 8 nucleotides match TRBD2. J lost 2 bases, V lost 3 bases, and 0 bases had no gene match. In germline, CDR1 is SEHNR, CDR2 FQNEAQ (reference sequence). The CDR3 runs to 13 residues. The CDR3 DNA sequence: TGTGCCAGCAGCTTCGGGGGGGCCTACGAGCAGTACTTC. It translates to CASSFGGAYEQYF.

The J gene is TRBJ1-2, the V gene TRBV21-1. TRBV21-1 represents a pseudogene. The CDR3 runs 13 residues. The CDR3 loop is CASSRYVNYGYTF. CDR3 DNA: TGTGCCAGCAGCCGGTACGTTAACTATGGCTACACCTTC.

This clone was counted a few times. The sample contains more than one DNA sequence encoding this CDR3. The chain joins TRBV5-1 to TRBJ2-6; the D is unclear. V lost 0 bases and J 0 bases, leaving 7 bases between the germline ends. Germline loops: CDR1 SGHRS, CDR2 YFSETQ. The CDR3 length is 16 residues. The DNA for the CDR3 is TGCGCCAGCAGCTTGGGGCCGACCTCTGGGGCCAACGTCCTGACTTTC. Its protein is CASSLGPTSGANVLTF. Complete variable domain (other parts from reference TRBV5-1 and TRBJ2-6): KAGVTQTPRYLIKTRGQQVTLSCSPISGHRSVSWYQQTPGQGLQFLFEYFSETQRNKGNFPGRFSGRQFSNSRSEMNVSTLELGDSALYLCASSLGPTSGANVLTFGAGSRLTVL.

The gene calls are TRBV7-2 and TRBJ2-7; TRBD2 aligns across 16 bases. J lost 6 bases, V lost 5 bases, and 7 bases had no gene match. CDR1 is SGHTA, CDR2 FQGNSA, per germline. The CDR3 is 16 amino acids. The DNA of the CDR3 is TGTGCCAGCAGCCGGGGACTAGCGGGAGGGCCTGGCGAGCAGTACTTC. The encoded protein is CASSRGLAGGPGEQYF.

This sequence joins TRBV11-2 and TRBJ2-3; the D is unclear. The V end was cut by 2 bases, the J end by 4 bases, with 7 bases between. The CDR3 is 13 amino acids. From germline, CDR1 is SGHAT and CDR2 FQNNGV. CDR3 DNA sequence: TGTGCCAGCAGCTTAAATGCGCCAGATACGCAGTATTTT. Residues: CASSLNAPDTQYF. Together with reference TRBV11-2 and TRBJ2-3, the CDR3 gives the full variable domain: EAGVAQSPRYKIIEKRQSVAFWCNPISGHATLYWYQQILGQGPKLLIQFQNNGVVDDSQLPKDRFSAERLKGVDSTLKIQPAKLEDSAVYLCASSLNAPDTQYFGPGTRLTVL.

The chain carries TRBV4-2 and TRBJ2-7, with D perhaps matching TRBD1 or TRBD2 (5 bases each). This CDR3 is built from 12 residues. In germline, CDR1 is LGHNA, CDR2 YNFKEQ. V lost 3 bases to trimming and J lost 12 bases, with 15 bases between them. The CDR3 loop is CASSQLGERRYF. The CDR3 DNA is TGTGCCAGCAGCCAGTTAGGGGAGAGGCGGTACTTC.

Written as DNA, the CDR3 is TGCGCCAGCAGCTTGGGTCCCAGGCCCCAGGAGACCCAGTACTTC. Amino acids: CASSLGPRPQETQYF. This chain links TRBV5-1 with TRBJ2-5; D uncertain. This CDR3 contains 15 residues. CDR1 and CDR2 (germline): SGHRS, YFSETQ. V gave up 0 bases and J gave up 5 bases, with 14 bases separating them.

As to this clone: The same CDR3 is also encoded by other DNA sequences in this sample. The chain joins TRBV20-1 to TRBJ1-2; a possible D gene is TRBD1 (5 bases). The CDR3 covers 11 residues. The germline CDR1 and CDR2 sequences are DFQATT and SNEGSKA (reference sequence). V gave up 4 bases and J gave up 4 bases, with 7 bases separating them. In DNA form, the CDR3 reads TGCAGTGCTACAGGGACCTATGGCTACACCTTC. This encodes CSATGTYGYTF.

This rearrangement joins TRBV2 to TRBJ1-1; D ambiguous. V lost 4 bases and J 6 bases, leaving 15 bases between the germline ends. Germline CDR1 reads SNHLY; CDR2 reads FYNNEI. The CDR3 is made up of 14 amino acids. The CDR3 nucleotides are TGTGCCAGCAGTGTGGTTGAAAGGAGCGCTGAAGCTTTCTTT. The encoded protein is CASSVVERSAEAFF.

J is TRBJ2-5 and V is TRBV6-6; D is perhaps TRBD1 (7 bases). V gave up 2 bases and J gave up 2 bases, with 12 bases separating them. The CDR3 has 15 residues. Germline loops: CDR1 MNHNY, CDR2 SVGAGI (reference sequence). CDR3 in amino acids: CASSYRGTAQETQYF. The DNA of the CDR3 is TGTGCCAGCAGTTACCGCGGGACAGCACAAGAGACCCAGTACTTC.